One and the same sample provided the 28 T cell receptor beta chains below, sequenced in a study of cytomegalovirus exposure and HLA in healthy donors. PCR primers comprised 60 Vbeta and 13 Jbeta primers. Generated by immunoSEQ multiplex PCR, the TCRdb table keeps only in-frame clones and is missing some. The sample consists of around 160,000 clones, over 65% of them appearing once. The sequencing input was PBMCs. The receptor source for this set is a woman in her forties in good health and CMV-seropositive.

J is TRBJ2-5 and V is TRBV29-1; no firm D call. This CDR3 is built from 13 residues. Germline-derived CDR1 and CDR2 are SQVTM and ANQGSEA. The V gene lost 7 bases and the J gene lost 1 base, with 13 bases spanning the gap. Here the CDR3 DNA reads TGCAGCGCCACTTCCCGGTTCCAAGAGACCCAGTACTTC. The encoded protein is CSATSRFQETQYF.

V usage is TRBV5-1 and J usage is TRBJ2-5; 7 positions agree with TRBD1. The tail of the sequence fits TRBJ2-7 better, so the J call may be wrong. The CDR3 consists of 14 residues. The germline V gene has CDR1 SGHRS and CDR2 YFSETQ. This CDR3 reads CASSPGQDTYEQYF. In DNA, the CDR3 is TGCGCCAGCAGCCCAGGACAGGATACCTACGAGCAGTACTTC.

The V gene is TRBV5-1, the J gene TRBJ1-1, with D possibly TRBD1 on 5 matching bases. Trimming left V 3 bases short and J 5 bases short, with 14 bases between. Germline CDR1 reads SGHRS; CDR2 reads YFSETQ. CDR3 size: 14 residues. CDR3 amino acids: CASSYPDRRTEAFF. For the CDR3, the DNA is TGCGCCAGCAGCTACCCCGACAGAAGAACTGAAGCTTTCTTT.

V usage is TRBV7-3 and J usage is TRBJ2-1; 12 positions agree with TRBD2. The CDR3 totals 16 residues. The germline CDR1 and CDR2 sequences are SGHTA and FQGTGA. J lost 4 bases, V lost 1 base, and 2 bases had no gene match. The CDR3 DNA reads TGTGCCAGCAGCTTAAGGGGACTAGCGGGTTACAATGAGCAGTTCTTC. It encodes CASSLRGLAGYNEQFF.

The rearrangement joins TRBV10-3 to TRBJ1-6; 7 positions agree with TRBD1. Trimming took 5 bases from V and 2 from J; bases not matched to a gene: 3. CDR3 length: 15 residues. The germline CDR1 and CDR2 sequences are ENHRY and SYGVKD. The CDR3 spells CAISQGDPYNSPLHF. The CDR3 DNA reads TGTGCCATCAGTCAGGGGGACCCCTATAATTCACCCCTCCACTTT.

This clone was counted between two and nine times. The chain links TRBV6-1 to TRBJ1-4; 8 bases map to TRBD1. The V gene end was trimmed by 1 base and the J gene end by 6 bases; junction bases not matched to a gene: 4. This CDR3 has 15 amino acids. Germline assignment: CDR1 MNHNS and CDR2 SASEGT. CDR3 amino acids: CASSEGWTGHEKLFF. CDR3 bases: TGTGCCAGCAGTGAAGGCTGGACAGGGCATGAAAAACTGTTTTTT.

In its sample, this clone was seen once. This CDR3 reads CATRRSTGQSQETQYF. CDR3 in DNA: TGTGCCACCAGACGGAGCACGGGACAGAGCCAAGAGACCCAGTACTTC. This rearrangement joins TRBV15 to TRBJ2-5; 7 nucleotides align to TRBD1. With V trimmed by 6 bases and J by 1 base, 11 bases remained unmatched. The V gene's germline CDR1 is LNHNV and CDR2 YYDKDF (reference sequence). The CDR3 extends over 16 amino acids.

V is TRBV11-2 and J is TRBJ2-7; 12 bases agree with TRBD1. From germline, CDR1 is SGHAT and CDR2 FQNNGV. After removal of 5 bases from V and 7 bases from J, the junction contained 9 bases not matched to a gene. CDR3 length: 15 amino acids. The CDR3 is CASSPGTGGRGEQYF. The DNA of the CDR3 is TGTGCCAGCAGCCCGGGGACAGGGGGCAGGGGGGAGCAGTACTTC.

The V call is TRBV7-2, the J call TRBJ2-7, with 12 positions matching TRBD2. The CDR3 contains 15 residues. With 5 bases clipped from V and 9 bases from J, the junction kept 11 bases outside the gene matches. CDR1 and CDR2 (germline): SGHTA, FQGNSA. CDR3 coding DNA: TGTGCCAGCAGCCCCCTAGCGGGAGGGGAGGGAGGGCAGTACTTC. Protein product: CASSPLAGGEGGQYF.

This chain links TRBV28 with TRBJ2-6; D remains ambiguous. This CDR3 has 15 amino acids. CDR1 is MDHEN, CDR2 SYDVKM, per germline. Trimming removed 7 bases from V and 1 base from J, with 11 bases in between. The CDR3 here is CASNIGVSGANVLTF. The CDR3 DNA sequence: TGTGCCAGCAACATCGGAGTATCTGGGGCCAACGTCCTGACTTTC.

This clone has just a few counts. The same CDR3 can be traced to other DNA sequences in this sample. J is TRBJ2-7 and V is TRBV7-6; D might be TRBD2 (6 bases). The CDR3 is 14 amino acids. The germline V gene has CDR1 SGHVS and CDR2 FNYEAQ. Between the trimmed V and J ends, which lost 2 bases and 3 bases, there was a span of 11 bases. CDR3 bases: TGTGCCAGCAGCTTATCCGAGACTAGCTACGAGCAGTACTTC. Protein product: CASSLSETSYEQYF.

The V call is TRBV9, the J call TRBJ1-2; D is possibly TRBD1 (5 bases). The CDR3 spans 14 residues. V lost 3 bases, J lost 8 bases, and 17 bases lay in between. From germline, CDR1 is SGDLS and CDR2 YYNGEE. The CDR3 nucleotides read TGTGCCAGCAGCGGGACAATGAGCCGCGTCGGCTACACCTTC. Translation gives CASSGTMSRVGYTF.

The chain has TRBV19 and TRBJ1-1; D is perhaps TRBD1 (6 bases). V was shortened by 6 bases and J by 5 bases, with 16 bases between the two germline ends. CDR1 and CDR2 (germline): LNHDA, SQIVND (reference sequence). CDR3 length: 14 residues. CDR3 DNA: TGTGCCAGTAGCCCCAGGGGACCAGGGACTGAAGCTTTCTTT. Its translation is CASSPRGPGTEAFF.

The rearrangement links TRBV7-2 to TRBJ1-2; D is possibly TRBD1 (6 bases). The V gene's germline CDR1 is SGHTA and CDR2 FQGNSA. The CDR3 has 12 amino acids. V lost 2 bases and J 8 bases, leaving 9 bases between the germline ends. CDR3 region: CASSLFRGGYTF. CDR3 coding DNA: TGTGCCAGCAGCTTATTTAGGGGGGGCTACACCTTC.

The chain joins TRBV6-6 to TRBJ2-2; perhaps TRBD1 as D (5 bases). Trimming left V 8 bases short and J 7 bases short, with 11 bases between. CDR1 is MNHNY and CDR2 is SVGAGI in the germline V gene (reference sequence). This CDR3 spans 12 amino acids. The CDR3 sequence: CASQQGIGELFF. The DNA of the CDR3 is TGTGCCAGCCAGCAGGGTATCGGGGAGCTGTTTTTT.

The V gene is TRBV15, the J gene TRBJ1-1; D is unclear. V lost 5 bases to trimming and J lost 3 bases, with 10 bases between them. The CDR3 consists of 13 residues. Germline V gene sequence: CDR1 LNHNV, CDR2 YYDKDF (reference sequence). Here the CDR3 reads CATSLVGDTEAFF. In nucleotides, the CDR3 is TGTGCCACCAGCTTGGTAGGAGACACTGAAGCTTTCTTT.

The chain carries TRBV18 and TRBJ2-7, with 7 bases fitting TRBD1. Trimming took 6 bases from V and 7 from J; bases not matched to a gene: 12. The CDR3 has 14 amino acids. CDR1 is KGHSH, CDR2 LQKENI, per germline. The CDR3 loop reads CASSQIQGSVEQYF. The CDR3 DNA reads TGTGCCAGCTCGCAAATACAGGGGTCGGTGGAGCAGTACTTC.

This chain joins TRBV18 and TRBJ2-3, with TRBD2 as a possible D gene (7 bases). This CDR3 is built from 14 residues. V was shortened by 2 bases and J by 5 bases, with 11 bases between the two germline ends. Germline V gene lookup returns CDR1 KGHSH and CDR2 LQKENI. CDR3 residues: CASSPEGGQDTQYF. CDR3 nucleotide sequence: TGTGCCAGCTCACCAGAGGGGGGGCAAGATACGCAGTATTTT.

In this sample, this clone turned up a few times. This chain links TRBV15 with TRBJ2-2; 12 bases agree with TRBD1. The CDR3 runs 17 residues. Germline values: CDR1 LNHNV, CDR2 YYDKDF (reference sequence). Germline trimming cut 4 bases from V and 2 bases from J; bases unmatched to any gene: 5. The CDR3 DNA is TGTGCCACCAGCATTGGGACAGGGGGCATAAACACCGGGGAGCTGTTTTTT. It specifies CATSIGTGGINTGELFF.

This chain connects TRBV7-2 to TRBJ2-3, with D tentatively TRBD1 (6 bases). Germline V CDR1 and CDR2: SGHTA, FQGNSA. The CDR3 consists of 13 residues. Between the trimmed V and J ends, which lost 6 bases and 5 bases, there was a span of 12 bases. The CDR3: CASRRRGLDTQYF. The CDR3 nucleotides are TGTGCCAGCAGACGAAGGGGGTTAGATACGCAGTATTTT. Filled out from reference TRBV7-2 and TRBJ2-3, the complete variable domain reads GAGVSQSPSNKVTEKGKDVELRCDPISGHTALYWYRQSLGQGLEFLIYFQGNSAPDKSGLPSDRFSAERTGGSVSTLTIQRTQQEDSAVYLCASRRRGLDTQYFGPGTRLTVL.

DNA of the CDR3: TGTGCCACCAGCGGTCGGGACAGGGGGATGAATCAGCCCCAGCATTTT. Its protein product is CATSGRDRGMNQPQHF. The chain joins TRBV15 to TRBJ1-5; 11 positions match TRBD1. The CDR3 has 16 residues. With V trimmed by 5 bases and J by 4 bases, 7 bases remained unmatched. CDR1 LNHNV and CDR2 YYDKDF come from the germline V gene (reference sequence).

V is TRBV7-9 and J is TRBJ2-7; D is unclear. Trimming shortened V by 0 bases and J by 7 bases, and 16 bases separated the two germline ends. The germline V gene encodes CDR1 SEHNR and CDR2 FQNEAQ (reference sequence). The CDR3 has 15 amino acids. The CDR3 nucleotides are TGTGCCAGCAGCTTAGCGCGAGACTCCCCTCGGGAGCAGTACTTC. Translated, it gives CASSLARDSPREQYF.

The chain couples TRBV29-1 to TRBJ2-7; 9 bases agree with TRBD1. The CDR3 totals 16 residues. Germline CDR1 and CDR2: SQVTM and ANQGSEA. The ends lost 1 base at V and 5 bases at J; junction bases unmatched: 12. The CDR3 sequence: CSVEGFRGTGSDEQYF. The CDR3 DNA sequence: TGCAGCGTTGAAGGGTTCCGTGGGACAGGGTCAGACGAGCAGTACTTC.

This clone appeared a single time. This chain uses TRBV18 with TRBJ1-1, with D hard to call. This CDR3 spans 14 amino acids. Trimming stripped 4 bases from V and 5 bases from J, with 14 bases between. Germline values: CDR1 KGHSH, CDR2 LQKENI. CDR3 sequence (DNA): TGTGCCAGCTCACAAGCGGATGCCGGGACTGAAGCTTTCTTT. This encodes CASSQADAGTEAFF. The full variable domain, completed using reference TRBV18 and TRBJ1-1, is NAGVMQNPRHLVRRRGQEARLRCSPMKGHSHVYWYRQLPEEGLKFMVYLQKENIIDESGMPKERFSAEFPKEGPSILRIQQVVRGDSAAYFCASSQADAGTEAFFGQGTRLTVV.

The chain has TRBV7-2 and TRBJ2-1; 7 bases line up with TRBD2. The germline gives CDR1 SGHTA, CDR2 FQGNSA. The V segment lost 1 base and the J segment 5 bases; nucleotides outside the gene matches: 8. The CDR3 runs to 16 residues. The CDR3: CASSLVLGDYNNEQFF. The CDR3 coding sequence is TGTGCCAGCAGCTTAGTGCTTGGGGACTACAACAATGAGCAGTTCTTC. The variable domain in full, completed from reference TRBV7-2 and TRBJ2-1, reads GAGVSQSPSNKVTEKGKDVELRCDPISGHTALYWYRQSLGQGLEFLIYFQGNSAPDKSGLPSDRFSAERTGGSVSTLTIQRTQQEDSAVYLCASSLVLGDYNNEQFFGPGTRLTVL.

This chain joins TRBV9 and TRBJ1-1; 9 nucleotides agree with TRBD1. The CDR3 spans 14 residues. In germline, CDR1 is SGDLS, CDR2 YYNGEE. Trimming took 0 bases from V and 7 from J; bases not matched to a gene: 4. For the CDR3, the DNA is TGTGCCAGCAGCGTAGGACAGGGGGATGGTGAAGCTTTCTTT. Amino acid sequence: CASSVGQGDGEAFF.

This clone was seen only once. The V gene is TRBV29-1, the J gene TRBJ2-7; D remains ambiguous. V lost 5 bases to trimming and J lost 4 bases, with 6 bases between them. CDR1 and CDR2 from the germline V gene are SQVTM and ANQGSEA. There are 10 residues in the CDR3. CDR3 sequence: CSVRIYEQYF. For the CDR3, the DNA is TGCAGCGTTCGTATTTACGAGCAGTACTTC.

V and J are TRBV7-9 and TRBJ1-2, with 8 nucleotides matching TRBD1. The germline gives CDR1 SEHNR, CDR2 FQNEAQ (reference sequence). CDR3 length equals 14 residues. The V segment lost 7 bases and the J segment 3 bases; nucleotides outside the gene matches: 7. The CDR3 sequence: CASTRTGKDYGYTF. The CDR3 region has the DNA TGTGCCAGCACTCGGACAGGGAAGGACTATGGCTACACCTTC.